Described below is a single T cell receptor beta chain sequence and its context. Its cognate antigen is unknown. Assay used: immunoSEQ multiplex PCR; TCRdb lists only in-frame clones, some missing. Found here are some 200,000 clones, roughly nine tenths of them singletons; the top ten hold 3% to 3.5%. The data were taken from a study of T cell responses to AZD1222 COVID-19 vaccine. General study points: Among those given AZD1222, only 5 to 7 were seropositive at baseline.

V was cut by 10 bases and J by 9 bases, with 18 bases left in between. The CDR3 length is 12 residues. Per germline, CDR1 SEHNR and CDR2 FQNEAQ (reference sequence). This TCR came from an adult who received the AZD1222 COVID-19 vaccine. The V and J genes are TRBV7-9 and TRBJ1-2; D might be TRBD1 (6 bases). The source material was peripheral blood, sampled 28 days after the second AZD1222 dose. Here the CDR3 DNA reads TGTGCCACCAGTTGGGGGGCGAGTAGCTACACCTTC. Translating it yields CATSWGASSYTF.